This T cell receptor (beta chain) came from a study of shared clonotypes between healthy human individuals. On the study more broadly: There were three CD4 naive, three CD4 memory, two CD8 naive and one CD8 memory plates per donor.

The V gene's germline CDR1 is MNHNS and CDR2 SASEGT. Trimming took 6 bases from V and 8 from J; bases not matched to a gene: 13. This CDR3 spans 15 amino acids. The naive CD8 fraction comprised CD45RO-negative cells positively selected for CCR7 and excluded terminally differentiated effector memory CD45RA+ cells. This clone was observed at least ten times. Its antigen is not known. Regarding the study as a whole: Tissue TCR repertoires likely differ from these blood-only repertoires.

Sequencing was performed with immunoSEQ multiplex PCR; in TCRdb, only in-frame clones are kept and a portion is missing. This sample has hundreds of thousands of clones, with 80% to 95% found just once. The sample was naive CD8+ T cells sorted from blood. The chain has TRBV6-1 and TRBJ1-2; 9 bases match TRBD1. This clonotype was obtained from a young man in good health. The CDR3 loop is CASSAETGGGQGYTF. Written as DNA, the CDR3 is TGTGCCAGCAGCGCCGAAACAGGGGGCGGTCAAGGCTACACCTTC.